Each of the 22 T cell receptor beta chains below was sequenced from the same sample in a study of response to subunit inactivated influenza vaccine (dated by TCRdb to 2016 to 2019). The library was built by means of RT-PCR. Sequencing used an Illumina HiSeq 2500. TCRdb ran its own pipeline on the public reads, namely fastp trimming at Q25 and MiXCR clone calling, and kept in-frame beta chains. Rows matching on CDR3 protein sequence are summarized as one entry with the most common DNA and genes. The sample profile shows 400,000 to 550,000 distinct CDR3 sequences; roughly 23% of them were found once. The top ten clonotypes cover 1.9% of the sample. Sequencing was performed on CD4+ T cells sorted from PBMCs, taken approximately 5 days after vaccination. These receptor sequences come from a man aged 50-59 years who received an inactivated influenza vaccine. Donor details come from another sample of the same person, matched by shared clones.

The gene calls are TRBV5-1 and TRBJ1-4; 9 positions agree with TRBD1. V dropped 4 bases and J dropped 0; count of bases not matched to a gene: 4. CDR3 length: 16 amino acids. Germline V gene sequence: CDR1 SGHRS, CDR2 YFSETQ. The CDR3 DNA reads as TGCGCCAGCAGCCGGGGACAGGGATCAACTAATGAAAAACTGTTTTTT. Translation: CASSRGQGSTNEKLFF.

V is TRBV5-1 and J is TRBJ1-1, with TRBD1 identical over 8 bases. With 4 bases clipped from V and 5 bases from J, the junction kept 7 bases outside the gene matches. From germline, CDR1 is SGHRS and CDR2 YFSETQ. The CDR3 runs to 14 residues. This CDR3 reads CASSIGQGWTEAFF. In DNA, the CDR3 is TGCGCCAGCAGCATCGGACAGGGCTGGACTGAAGCTTTCTTT.

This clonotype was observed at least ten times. The CDR3 is CASSFFAGENTQYF. CDR3 in DNA: TGTGCCAGCAGTTTCTTTGCAGGGGAGAATACGCAGTATTTT. The genes are TRBV12-3 or TRBV12-4 and TRBJ2-3; maybe TRBD1 (6 bases). The CDR3 sequence is 14 residues long. V was trimmed by 3 bases and J by 7 bases, leaving 14 bases between them.

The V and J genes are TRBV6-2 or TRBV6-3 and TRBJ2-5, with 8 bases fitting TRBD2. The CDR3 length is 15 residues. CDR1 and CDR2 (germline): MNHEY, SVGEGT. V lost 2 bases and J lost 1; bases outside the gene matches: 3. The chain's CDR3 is CASSYAGTSQETQYF. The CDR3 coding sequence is TGTGCCAGCAGTTACGCGGGGACTAGCCAAGAGACCCAGTACTTC.

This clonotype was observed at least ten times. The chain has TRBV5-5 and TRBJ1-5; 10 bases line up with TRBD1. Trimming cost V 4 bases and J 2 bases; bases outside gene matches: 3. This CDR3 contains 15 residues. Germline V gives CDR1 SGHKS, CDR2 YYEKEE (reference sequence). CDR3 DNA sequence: TGTGCCAGCAGCCCCGGGACAGGGGGCAATCAGCCCCAGCATTTT. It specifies CASSPGTGGNQPQHF.

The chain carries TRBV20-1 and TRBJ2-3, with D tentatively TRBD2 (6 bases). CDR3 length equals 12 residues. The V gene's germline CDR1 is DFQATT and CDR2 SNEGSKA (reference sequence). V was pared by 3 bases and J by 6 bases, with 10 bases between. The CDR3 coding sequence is TGCAGTGCTAGGCGGGGTCAGGATACGCAGTATTTT. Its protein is CSARRGQDTQYF.

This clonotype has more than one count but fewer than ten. The CDR3 reads CASSGGWGASTDTQYF. The CDR3 nucleotides are TGCGCCAGCAGTGGGGGTTGGGGGGCAAGCACAGATACGCAGTATTTT. The V call is TRBV10-2, the J call TRBJ2-3; possibly TRBD1 or TRBD2 for D (6 bases each). The CDR3 totals 16 residues. Germline CDR1 WSHSY, CDR2 SAAADI. V lost 4 bases and J 0 bases, leaving 14 bases between the germline ends.

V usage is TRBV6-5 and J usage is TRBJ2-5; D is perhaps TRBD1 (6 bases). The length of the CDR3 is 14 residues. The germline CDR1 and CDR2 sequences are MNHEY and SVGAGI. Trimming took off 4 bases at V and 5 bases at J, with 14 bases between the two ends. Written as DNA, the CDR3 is TGTGCCAGCAGTTCCACGACAGGAAGGGAGACCCAGTACTTC. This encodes CASSSTTGRETQYF.

CDR3 sequence: CASSFPGNIQYF. The CDR3, as DNA: TGCGCCAGCAGCTTCCCAGGAAACATTCAGTACTTC. The chain is built from TRBV5-1 and TRBJ2-4; unclear D gene. The CDR3 length is 12 residues. Germline CDR1 and CDR2: SGHRS and YFSETQ. The ends were cut back, 2 bases at V and 6 bases at J, with 6 bases in the middle.

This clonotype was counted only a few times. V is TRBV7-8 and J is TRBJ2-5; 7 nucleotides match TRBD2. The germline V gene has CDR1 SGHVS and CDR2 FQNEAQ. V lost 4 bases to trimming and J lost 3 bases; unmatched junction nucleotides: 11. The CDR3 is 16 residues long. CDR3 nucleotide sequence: TGTGCCAGCAGCTCCACACGTTGGGGGAGGGAAGAGACCCAGTACTTC. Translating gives CASSSTRWGREETQYF.

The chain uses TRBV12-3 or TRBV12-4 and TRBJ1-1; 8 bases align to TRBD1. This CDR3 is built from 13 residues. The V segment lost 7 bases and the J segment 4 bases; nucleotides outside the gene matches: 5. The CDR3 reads CASTQGARTEAFF. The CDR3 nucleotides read TGTGCCAGCACGCAGGGGGCGCGCACTGAAGCTTTCTTT.

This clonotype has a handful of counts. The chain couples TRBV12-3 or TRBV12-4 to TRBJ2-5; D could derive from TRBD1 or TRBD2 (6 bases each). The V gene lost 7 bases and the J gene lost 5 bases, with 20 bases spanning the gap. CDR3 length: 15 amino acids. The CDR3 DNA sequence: TGTGCCAGCAACCGCGGGACACGGGTGTGGGAGACCCAGTACTTC. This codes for CASNRGTRVWETQYF.

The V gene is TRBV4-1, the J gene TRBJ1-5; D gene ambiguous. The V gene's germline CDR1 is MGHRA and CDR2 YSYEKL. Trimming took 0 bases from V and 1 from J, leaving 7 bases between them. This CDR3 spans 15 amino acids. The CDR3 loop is CASSQEPVSNQPQHF. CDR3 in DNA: TGCGCCAGCAGCCAAGAGCCTGTCAGCAATCAGCCCCAGCATTTT.

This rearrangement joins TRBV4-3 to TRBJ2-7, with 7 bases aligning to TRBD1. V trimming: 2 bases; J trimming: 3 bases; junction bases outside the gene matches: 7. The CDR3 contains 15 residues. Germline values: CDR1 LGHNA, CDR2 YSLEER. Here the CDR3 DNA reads TGCGCCAGCAGCCAACAGAGACAGGGAAGCTACGAGCAGTACTTC. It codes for CASSQQRQGSYEQYF.

DNA for the CDR3: TGTGCCAGCAGTTTAGCGTTAATGAGGGGTTACGAGCAGTACTTC. It specifies CASSLALMRGYEQYF. This sequence joins TRBV12-3 or TRBV12-4 and TRBJ2-7; D possibly uses TRBD1 or TRBD2 (5 bases each). This CDR3 spans 15 amino acids. V lost 0 bases and J 4 bases, leaving 13 bases between the germline ends.

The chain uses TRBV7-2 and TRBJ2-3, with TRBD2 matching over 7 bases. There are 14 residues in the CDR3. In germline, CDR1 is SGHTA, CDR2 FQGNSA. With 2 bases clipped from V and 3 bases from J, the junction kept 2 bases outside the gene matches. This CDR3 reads CASSLRRETDTQYF. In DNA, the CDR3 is TGTGCCAGCAGCTTAAGGCGGGAGACAGATACGCAGTATTTT.

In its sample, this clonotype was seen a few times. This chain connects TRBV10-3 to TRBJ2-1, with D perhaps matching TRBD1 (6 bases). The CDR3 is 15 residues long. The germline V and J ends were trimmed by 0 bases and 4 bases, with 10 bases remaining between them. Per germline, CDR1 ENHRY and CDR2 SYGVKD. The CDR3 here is CAISESYTGYNEQFF. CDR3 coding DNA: TGTGCCATCAGTGAGTCCTACACAGGGTACAATGAGCAGTTCTTC.

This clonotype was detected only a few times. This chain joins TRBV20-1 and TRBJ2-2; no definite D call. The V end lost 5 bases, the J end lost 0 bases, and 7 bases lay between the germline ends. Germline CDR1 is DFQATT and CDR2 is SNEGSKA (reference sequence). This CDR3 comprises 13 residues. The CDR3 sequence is CSAVVANTGELFF. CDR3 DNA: TGCAGTGCTGTCGTGGCGAACACCGGGGAGCTGTTTTTT.

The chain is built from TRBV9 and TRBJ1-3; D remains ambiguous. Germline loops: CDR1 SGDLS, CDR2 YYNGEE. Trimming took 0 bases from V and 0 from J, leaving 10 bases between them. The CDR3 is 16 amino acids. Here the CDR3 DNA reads TGTGCCAGCAGCGTAGACAGTTCCCTCTCTGGAAACACCATATATTTT. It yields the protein CASSVDSSLSGNTIYF.

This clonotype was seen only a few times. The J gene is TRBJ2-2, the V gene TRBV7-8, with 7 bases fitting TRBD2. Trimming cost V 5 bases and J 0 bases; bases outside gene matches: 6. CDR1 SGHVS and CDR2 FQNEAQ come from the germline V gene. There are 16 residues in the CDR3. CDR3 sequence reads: CASSLIRGANTGELFF. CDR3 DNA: TGTGCCAGCAGCCTGATCCGGGGGGCGAACACCGGGGAGCTGTTTTTT.

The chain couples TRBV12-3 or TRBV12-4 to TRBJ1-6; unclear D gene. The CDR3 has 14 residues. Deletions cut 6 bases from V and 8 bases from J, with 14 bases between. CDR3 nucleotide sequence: TGTGCCAGCAGCCGCCTACCCCGGGATTCACCCCTCCACTTT. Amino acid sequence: CASSRLPRDSPLHF.

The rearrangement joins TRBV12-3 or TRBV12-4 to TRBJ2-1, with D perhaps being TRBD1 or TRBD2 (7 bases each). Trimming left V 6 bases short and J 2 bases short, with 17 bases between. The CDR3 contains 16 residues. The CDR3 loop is CASSPPGGGAYNEQFF. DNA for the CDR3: TGTGCCAGCAGCCCACCAGGGGGGGGAGCCTACAATGAGCAGTTCTTC.